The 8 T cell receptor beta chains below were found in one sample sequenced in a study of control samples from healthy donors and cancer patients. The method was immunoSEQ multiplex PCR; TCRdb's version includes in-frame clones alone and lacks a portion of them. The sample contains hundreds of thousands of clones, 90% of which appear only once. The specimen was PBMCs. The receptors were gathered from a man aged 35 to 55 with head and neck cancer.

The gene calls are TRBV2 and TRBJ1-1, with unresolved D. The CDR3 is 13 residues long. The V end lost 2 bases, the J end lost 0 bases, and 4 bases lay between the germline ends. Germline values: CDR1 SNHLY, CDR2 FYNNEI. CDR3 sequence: CASSERVNTEAFF. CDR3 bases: TGTGCCAGCAGTGAAAGGGTGAACACTGAAGCTTTCTTT.

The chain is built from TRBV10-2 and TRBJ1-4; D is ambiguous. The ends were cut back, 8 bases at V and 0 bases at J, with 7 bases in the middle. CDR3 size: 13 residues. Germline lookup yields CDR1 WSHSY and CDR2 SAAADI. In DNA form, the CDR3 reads TGCGCCAGCTGGGGTGCAACTAATGAAAAACTGTTTTTT. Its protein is CASWGATNEKLFF.

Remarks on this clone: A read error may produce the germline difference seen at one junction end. CDR3 sequence (DNA): TGTGCTAGCAGCTTAGGACGGCCGAGCACCGGGGAGCTGTTTTTT. This encodes CASSLGRPSTGELFF. This chain links TRBV7-7 with TRBJ2-2; D gene ambiguous. Per the germline V gene, CDR1 is SSHAT and CDR2 is FNYEAQ (reference sequence). The CDR3 spans 15 residues. Supplemented by reference TRBV7-7 and TRBJ2-2, the full variable domain reads GAGVSQSPRYKVTKRGQDVTLRCDPISSHATLYWYQQALGQGPEFLTYFNYEAQPDKSGLPSDRFSAERPEGSISTLTIQRTEQRDSAMYRCASSLGRPSTGELFFGEGSRLTVL.

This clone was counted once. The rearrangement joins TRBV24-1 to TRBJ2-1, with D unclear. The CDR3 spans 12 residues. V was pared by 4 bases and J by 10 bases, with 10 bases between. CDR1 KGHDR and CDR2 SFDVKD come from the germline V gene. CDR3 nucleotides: TGTGCCACCAGTGACACCAACGGAGAGCAGTTCTTC. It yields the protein CATSDTNGEQFF.

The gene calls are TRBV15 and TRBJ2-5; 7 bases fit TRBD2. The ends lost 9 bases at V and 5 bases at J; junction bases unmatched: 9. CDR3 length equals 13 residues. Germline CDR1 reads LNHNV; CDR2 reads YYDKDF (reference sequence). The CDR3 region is CATRSGVGETQYF. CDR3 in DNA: TGTGCCACTAGGAGCGGGGTGGGGGAGACCCAGTACTTC.

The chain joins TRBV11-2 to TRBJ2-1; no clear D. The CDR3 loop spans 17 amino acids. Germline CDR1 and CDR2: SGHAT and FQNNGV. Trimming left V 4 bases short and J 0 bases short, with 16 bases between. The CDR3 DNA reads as TGTGCCAGCAGCTCCCGAATCCGGACGGACTCCTACAATGAGCAGTTCTTC. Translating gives CASSSRIRTDSYNEQFF.

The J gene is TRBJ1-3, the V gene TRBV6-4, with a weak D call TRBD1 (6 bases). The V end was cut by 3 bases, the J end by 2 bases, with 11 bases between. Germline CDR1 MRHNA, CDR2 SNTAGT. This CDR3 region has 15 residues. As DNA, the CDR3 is TGTGCCAGCAGTGAGACACAGGGCCCTGGAAACACCATATATTTT. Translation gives CASSETQGPGNTIYF.

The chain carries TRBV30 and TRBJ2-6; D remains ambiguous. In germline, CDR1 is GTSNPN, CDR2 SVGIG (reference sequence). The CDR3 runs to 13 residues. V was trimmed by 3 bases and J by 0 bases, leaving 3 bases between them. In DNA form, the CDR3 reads TGTGCCTGGAGAATCTCTGGGGCCAACGTCCTGACTTTC. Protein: CAWRISGANVLTF.